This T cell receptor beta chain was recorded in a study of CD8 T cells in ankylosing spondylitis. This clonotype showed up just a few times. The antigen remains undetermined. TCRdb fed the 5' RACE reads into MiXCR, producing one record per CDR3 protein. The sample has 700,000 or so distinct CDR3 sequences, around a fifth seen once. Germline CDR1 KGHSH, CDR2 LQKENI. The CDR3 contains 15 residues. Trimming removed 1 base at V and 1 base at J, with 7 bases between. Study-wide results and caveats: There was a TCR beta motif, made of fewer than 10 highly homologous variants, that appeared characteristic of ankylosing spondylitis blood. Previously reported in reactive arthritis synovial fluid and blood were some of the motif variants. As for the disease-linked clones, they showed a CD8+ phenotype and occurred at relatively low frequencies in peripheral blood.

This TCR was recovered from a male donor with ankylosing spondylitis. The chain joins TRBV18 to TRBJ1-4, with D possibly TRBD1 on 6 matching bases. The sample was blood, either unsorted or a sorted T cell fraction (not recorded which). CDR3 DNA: TGTGCCAGCTCACCACAGGGGGAAACTAATGAAAAACTGTTTTTT. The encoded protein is CASSPQGETNEKLFF.